This T cell receptor (beta chain) was identified during a study of OX40 agonist ivuxolimab in advanced cancers. CDR3 size: 15 residues. Germline lookup yields CDR1 MDHEN and CDR2 SYDVKM. Trimming cost V 4 bases and J 4 bases, with 14 bases left between them. TCRdb's copy holds only in-frame clones and misses some; the assay was immunoSEQ multiplex PCR. Here the sample spans tens of thousands of clones, 91% being singletons. This chain joins TRBV28 and TRBJ1-5, with a possible D match to TRBD1 (6 bases). This TCR was recovered from an adult with an advanced solid tumor such as melanoma, head and neck, liver or kidney cancer. The sequenced sample was CD4+ or CD8+ T cells sorted from blood, obtained in a trial of the OX40 agonist ivuxolimab. For the CDR3, the DNA is TGTGCCAGCAGTTACAGGGCCAGGGCAAATCAGCCCCAGCATTTT. Its translation is CASSYRARANQPQHF.